What follows is one TCR beta chain and its context. These data belong to a study of long-term antiretroviral therapy in people with HIV. Sequencing used immunoSEQ v3.0 at survey level. Assay used: immunoSEQ multiplex PCR; TCRdb lists only in-frame clones, some missing. The sample holds roughly 27,000 clones, roughly 85% seen once. From germline, CDR1 is MNHEY and CDR2 SVGAGI. This CDR3 spans 15 amino acids. Trimming took off 6 bases at V and 0 bases at J, with 12 bases between the two ends. Sequenced material: unsorted PBMCs, taken 2.3 years after starting antiretroviral therapy. The source is a man aged 40-49 years with HIV. The chain is built from TRBV6-5 and TRBJ1-3; D gene unclear. The CDR3 is CASRGGRYSGNTIYF. CDR3 sequence (DNA): TGTGCCAGCAGGGGTGGACGGTACTCTGGAAACACCATATATTTT.